Shown below are 16 T cell receptor beta chains from a single sample sequenced in a study of OX40 agonist ivuxolimab in advanced cancers. The table came from immunoSEQ multiplex PCR; TCRdb's copy has only in-frame clones and leaves some out. The sample lists some 64,000 clones, roughly 87% seen once, with about 2.7% in the top ten. The specimen was CD4+ or CD8+ T cells sorted from blood, collected in a trial of the OX40 agonist ivuxolimab. All receptors come from an adult with an advanced solid tumor such as melanoma, head and neck, liver or kidney cancer.

This clone was seen only once. This chain connects TRBV5-4 to TRBJ2-3; 7 nucleotides align to TRBD2. V lost 9 bases and J lost 6; bases outside the gene matches: 13. The CDR3 spans 14 residues. Germline lookup yields CDR1 SGHNT and CDR2 YYREEE (reference sequence). The CDR3: CATSGGSAYDTQYF. DNA for the CDR3: TGTGCCACCTCAGGCGGGAGTGCTTACGATACGCAGTATTTT.

The rearrangement uses TRBV7-9 and TRBJ1-2, with no clear D. The V gene lost 5 bases and the J gene lost 1 base, with 11 bases spanning the gap. CDR3 length: 14 amino acids. CDR1 and CDR2 from the germline V gene are SEHNR and FQNEAQ (reference sequence). The CDR3 loop is CASSQVRDNYGYTF. The CDR3 DNA sequence: TGTGCCAGCAGCCAAGTACGGGATAACTATGGCTACACCTTC.

The sample holds one count of this clone. The rearrangement links TRBV28 to TRBJ2-3; unclear D gene. This CDR3 contains 12 residues. V lost 6 bases and J 3 bases, leaving 7 bases between the germline ends. Per the germline V gene, CDR1 is MDHEN and CDR2 is SYDVKM. CDR3 loop: CASRERTDTQYF. The CDR3 DNA sequence: TGTGCCAGCAGGGAGAGAACAGATACGCAGTATTTT.

This clone was observed a handful of times. The chain has TRBV2 and TRBJ2-1; D ambiguous. The germline V and J ends were trimmed by 7 bases and 5 bases, with 6 bases remaining between them. The CDR3 is 11 amino acids. Germline V gene sequence: CDR1 SNHLY, CDR2 FYNNEI. DNA of the CDR3: TGTGCCAGCACCTTGAACAATGAGCAGTTCTTC. It encodes CASTLNNEQFF.

This chain links TRBV5-1 with TRBJ2-6, with a possible D match to TRBD2 (5 bases). Trimming took 8 bases from V and 0 from J, leaving 9 bases between them. CDR3 length equals 14 residues. CDR1 is SGHRS and CDR2 is YFSETQ in the germline V gene. The CDR3 sequence: CASGGFSGANVLTF. DNA of the CDR3: TGCGCCAGTGGAGGCTTCTCTGGGGCCAACGTCCTGACTTTC.

The chain has TRBV18 and TRBJ2-5; D ambiguous. V was trimmed by 0 bases and J by 4 bases, leaving 9 bases between them. The CDR3 is 14 residues long. Germline loops: CDR1 KGHSH, CDR2 LQKENI. The CDR3 here is CASSPPESPETQYF. The CDR3 nucleotides are TGTGCCAGCTCACCACCCGAGTCCCCAGAGACCCAGTACTTC.

A single count supports this clone. The chain carries TRBV28 and TRBJ1-2; D call uncertain. CDR3 length: 12 amino acids. The V gene lost 6 bases and the J gene lost 7 bases, with 12 bases spanning the gap. CDR1 is MDHEN and CDR2 is SYDVKM in the germline V gene. The CDR3 sequence: CASSYPAGGYTF. The CDR3 DNA sequence: TGTGCCAGCAGCTACCCTGCTGGTGGCTACACCTTC.

V is TRBV30 and J is TRBJ2-4; D may correspond to TRBD1 or TRBD2 (6 bases each). V dropped 4 bases and J dropped 1 base, with 26 bases sitting between them. The CDR3 extends over 19 amino acids. The germline V gene encodes CDR1 GTSNPN and CDR2 SVGIG (reference sequence). The CDR3 reads CAWMRSGGAIVLAKNIQYF. CDR3 bases: TGTGCCTGGATGAGGTCCGGGGGCGCGATCGTACTGGCCAAAAACATTCAGTACTTC. Supplemented by reference TRBV30 and TRBJ2-4, the full variable domain reads SQTIHQWPATLVQPVGSPLSLECTVEGTSNPNLYWYRQAAGRGLQLLFYSVGIGQISSEVPQNLSASRPQDRQFILSSKKLLLSDSGFYLCAWMRSGGAIVLAKNIQYFGAGTRLSVL.

V and J are TRBV15 and TRBJ2-1; D is uncertain. V dropped 0 bases and J dropped 5 bases, with 11 bases sitting between them. CDR1 is LNHNV and CDR2 is YYDKDF in the germline V gene (reference sequence). CDR3 length: 15 amino acids. The CDR3 bases are TGTGCCACCAGCAGAGATTTGGACCTTCACAATGAGCAGTTCTTC. As protein: CATSRDLDLHNEQFF.

The chain carries TRBV9 and TRBJ2-2, with D tentatively TRBD1 (7 bases). The CDR3 sequence is 17 residues long. The ends were cut back, 0 bases at V and 6 bases at J, with 18 bases in the middle. Germline CDR1 is SGDLS and CDR2 is YYNGEE. The CDR3 sequence is CASSVGAGQWSAGELFF. Here the CDR3 DNA reads TGTGCCAGCAGCGTAGGCGCGGGACAGTGGTCGGCCGGGGAGCTGTTTTTT.

For the CDR3, the DNA is TGTGCCAGCAGCTTAGCTCAGGGGGCGACAGATACGCAGTATTTT. It specifies CASSLAQGATDTQYF. This chain uses TRBV7-9 with TRBJ2-3; 8 bases are shared with TRBD1. The CDR3 sequence is 15 residues long. With 0 bases clipped from V and 3 bases from J, the junction kept 2 bases outside the gene matches. CDR1 is SEHNR, CDR2 FQNEAQ, per germline (reference sequence).

The CDR3 region is CAISEKTSGGPVEQFF. The CDR3 DNA sequence: TGTGCCATCAGTGAGAAAACTAGCGGGGGGCCGGTTGAGCAGTTCTTC. The rearrangement uses TRBV10-3 and TRBJ2-1, with TRBD2 identical over 12 bases. The CDR3 extends over 16 amino acids. The germline V gene encodes CDR1 ENHRY and CDR2 SYGVKD. Trimming cost V 2 bases and J 9 bases; bases outside gene matches: 8.

The V gene is TRBV4-2, the J gene TRBJ1-3; the D is unclear. V was trimmed by 1 base and J by 0 bases, leaving 10 bases between them. Germline CDR1 LGHNA, CDR2 YNFKEQ. The length of the CDR3 is 16 residues. CDR3 sequence reads: CASSQGTDYSGNTIYF. The CDR3 nucleotides read TGTGCCAGCAGCCAAGGGACGGACTACTCTGGAAACACCATATATTTT.

Written as DNA, the CDR3 is TGCGCCAGCAGCTTCTTTGGACAGGGTAGGGAGACCCAGTACTTC. It yields the protein CASSFFGQGRETQYF. This chain joins TRBV5-1 and TRBJ2-5, with 8 bases that match TRBD1. The V segment lost 2 bases and the J segment 5 bases; nucleotides outside the gene matches: 8. CDR3 size: 15 residues. Looked up from germline, CDR1 is SGHRS and CDR2 is YFSETQ.

The chain combines TRBV19 with TRBJ1-5; unclear D gene. V was cut by 8 bases and J by 7 bases, with 21 bases left in between. Germline V gene sequence: CDR1 LNHDA, CDR2 SQIVND (reference sequence). The CDR3 consists of 15 residues. The CDR3 sequence is CASGNFFVEVQPQHF. The CDR3 region has the DNA TGTGCCAGTGGTAACTTCTTCGTGGAGGTCCAGCCCCAGCATTTT.

This chain connects TRBV30 to TRBJ1-2; D is possibly TRBD1 (5 bases). Trimming removed 4 bases from V and 5 bases from J, with 14 bases in between. CDR1 is GTSNPN and CDR2 is SVGIG in the germline V gene (reference sequence). The CDR3 is made up of 13 amino acids. CDR3 amino acids: CAWTPSGVYGYTF. The CDR3 coding sequence is TGTGCCTGGACTCCCTCGGGGGTGTATGGCTACACCTTC.